The T cell receptor beta chain under discussion was sequenced for a study of blood T cell repertoires in COVID-19. Study details: From T cells, B-cell-depleted T cells, or PBMCs came the material, which was cDNA or gDNA.

This clone has more than one count but fewer than ten. The study drew participants aged roughly 18 to 89 years from some 24 US areas. Each participant's cohort was designated according to participant-reported clinical history. Among Cohort 3 donors, those recovered had two negative PCRs, clearance, or symptom resolution. Method: immunoSEQ multiplex PCR; TCRdb's copy keeps in-frame clones and lacks some. This table has about 210,000 clones, about 81% appearing once. This CDR3 is built from 14 residues. The V gene lost 0 bases and the J gene lost 5 bases, with 8 bases spanning the gap. Germline V lookup: CDR1 MNHEY, CDR2 SMNVEV (reference sequence).

The rearrangement links TRBV27 to TRBJ1-3; D is unresolved. The source is a man aged 35-49 years who had recovered from COVID-19. The sample consisted of PBMCs or T cells enriched from blood (not recorded which). The CDR3 reads CASSLSQNRNTIYF. In DNA, the CDR3 is TGTGCCAGCAGTTTATCGCAGAATAGAAACACCATATATTTT.